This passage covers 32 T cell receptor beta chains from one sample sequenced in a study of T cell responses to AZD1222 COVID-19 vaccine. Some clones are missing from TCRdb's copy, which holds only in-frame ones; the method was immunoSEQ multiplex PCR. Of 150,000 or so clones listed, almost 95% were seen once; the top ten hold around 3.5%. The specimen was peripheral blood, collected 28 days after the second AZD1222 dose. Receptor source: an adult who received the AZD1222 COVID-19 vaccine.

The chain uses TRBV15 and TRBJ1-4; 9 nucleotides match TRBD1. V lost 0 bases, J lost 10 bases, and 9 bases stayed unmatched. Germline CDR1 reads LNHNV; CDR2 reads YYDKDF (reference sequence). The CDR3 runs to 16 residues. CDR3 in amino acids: CATSRDRGTGPGKLFF. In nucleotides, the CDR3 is TGTGCCACCAGCAGAGATCGGGGGACAGGGCCTGGAAAACTGTTTTTT.

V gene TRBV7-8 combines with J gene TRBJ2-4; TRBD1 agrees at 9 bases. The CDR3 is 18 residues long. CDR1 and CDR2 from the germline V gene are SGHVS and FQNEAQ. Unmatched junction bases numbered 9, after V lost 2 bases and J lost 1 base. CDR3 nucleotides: TGTGCCAGCAGCTTATTTCCAGGGACAGGGAGCGCCAAAAACATTCAGTACTTC. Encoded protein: CASSLFPGTGSAKNIQYF.

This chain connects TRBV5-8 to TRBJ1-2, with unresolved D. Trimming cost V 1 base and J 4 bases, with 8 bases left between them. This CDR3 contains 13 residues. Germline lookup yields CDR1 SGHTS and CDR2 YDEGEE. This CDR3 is CASSLRVTYGYTF. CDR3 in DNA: TGTGCCAGCAGCTTGCGAGTTACCTATGGCTACACCTTC.

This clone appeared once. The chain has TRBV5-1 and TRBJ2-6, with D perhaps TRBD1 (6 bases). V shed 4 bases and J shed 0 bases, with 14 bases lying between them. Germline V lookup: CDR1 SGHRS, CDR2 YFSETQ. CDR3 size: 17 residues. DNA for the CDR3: TGCGCCAGCAGCCGGGACACACCAAGCTCTGGGGCCAACGTCCTGACTTTC. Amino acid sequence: CASSRDTPSSGANVLTF.

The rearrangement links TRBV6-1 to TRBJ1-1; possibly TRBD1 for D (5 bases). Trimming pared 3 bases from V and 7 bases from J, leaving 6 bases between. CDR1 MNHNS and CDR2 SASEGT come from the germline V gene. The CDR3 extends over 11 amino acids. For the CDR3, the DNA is TGTGCCAGCAGTGAGGGGGTTGAAGCTTTCTTT. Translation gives CASSEGVEAFF.

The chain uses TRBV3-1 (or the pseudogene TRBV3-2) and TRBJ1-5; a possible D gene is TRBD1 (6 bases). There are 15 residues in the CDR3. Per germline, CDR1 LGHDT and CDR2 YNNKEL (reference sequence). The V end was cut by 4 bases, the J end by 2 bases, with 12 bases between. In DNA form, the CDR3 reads TGTGCCAGCAGCCCAACAGGGAGTGGCAATCAGCCCCAGCATTTT. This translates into CASSPTGSGNQPQHF.

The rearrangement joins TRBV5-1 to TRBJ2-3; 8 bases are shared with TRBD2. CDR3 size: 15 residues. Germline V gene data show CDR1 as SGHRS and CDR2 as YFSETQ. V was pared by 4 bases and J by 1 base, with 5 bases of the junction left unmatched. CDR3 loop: CASSQGLGGTDTQYF. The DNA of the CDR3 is TGCGCCAGCAGCCAGGGACTAGGGGGCACAGATACGCAGTATTTT.

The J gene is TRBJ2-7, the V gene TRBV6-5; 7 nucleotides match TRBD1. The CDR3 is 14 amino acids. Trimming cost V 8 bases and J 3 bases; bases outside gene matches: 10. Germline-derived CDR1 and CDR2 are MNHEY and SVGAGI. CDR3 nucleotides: TGTGCCAGCGGGGACGGGGACAGAAACTACGAGCAGTACTTC. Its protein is CASGDGDRNYEQYF.

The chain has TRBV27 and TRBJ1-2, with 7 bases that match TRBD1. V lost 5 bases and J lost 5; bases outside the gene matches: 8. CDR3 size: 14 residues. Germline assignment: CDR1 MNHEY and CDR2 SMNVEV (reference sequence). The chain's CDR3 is CASSKQGKGYGYTF. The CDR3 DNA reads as TGTGCCAGCAGTAAACAGGGGAAAGGGTATGGCTACACCTTC.

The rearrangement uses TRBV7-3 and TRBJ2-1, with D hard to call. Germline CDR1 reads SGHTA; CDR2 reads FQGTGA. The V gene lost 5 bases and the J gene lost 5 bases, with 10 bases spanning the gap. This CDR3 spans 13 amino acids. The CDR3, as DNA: TGTGCCAGCAGCAGTCAACCTAACAATGAGCAGTTCTTC. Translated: CASSSQPNNEQFF.

As DNA, the CDR3 is TGTGCCAGCAGCCATAAGAGGGGTCCAGGAGCTTTCTTT. Its translation is CASSHKRGPGAFF. The chain links TRBV7-9 to TRBJ1-1, with a possible D match to TRBD1 (5 bases). CDR3 length equals 13 residues. Germline lookup yields CDR1 SEHNR and CDR2 FQNEAQ (reference sequence). V lost 5 bases, J lost 10 bases, and 17 bases lay in between. Together with reference TRBV7-9 and TRBJ1-1, the CDR3 gives the full variable domain: DTGVSQNPRHKITKRGQNVTFRCDPISEHNRLYWYRQTLGQGPEFLTYFQNEAQLEKSRLLSDRFSAERPKGSFSTLEIQRTEQGDSAMYLCASSHKRGPGAFFGQGTRLTVV.

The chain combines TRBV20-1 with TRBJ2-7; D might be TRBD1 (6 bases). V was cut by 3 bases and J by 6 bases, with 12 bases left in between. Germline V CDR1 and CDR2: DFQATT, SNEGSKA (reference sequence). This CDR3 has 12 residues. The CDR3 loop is CSASREGGEQYF. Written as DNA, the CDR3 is TGCAGTGCTAGTCGAGAAGGGGGCGAGCAGTACTTC.

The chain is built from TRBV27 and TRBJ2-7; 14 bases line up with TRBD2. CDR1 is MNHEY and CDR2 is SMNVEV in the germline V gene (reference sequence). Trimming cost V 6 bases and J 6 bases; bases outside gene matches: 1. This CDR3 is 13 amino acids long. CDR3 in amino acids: CASRTSGRAEQYF. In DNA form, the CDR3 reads TGTGCCAGCAGGACTAGCGGGAGGGCCGAGCAGTACTTC.

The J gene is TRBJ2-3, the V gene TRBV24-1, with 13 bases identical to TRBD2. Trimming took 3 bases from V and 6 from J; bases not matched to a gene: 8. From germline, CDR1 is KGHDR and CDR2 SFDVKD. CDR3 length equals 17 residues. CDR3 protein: CATSDPGTSGTWDTQYF. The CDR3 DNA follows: TGTGCCACCAGTGATCCGGGGACTAGCGGGACTTGGGATACGCAGTATTTT.

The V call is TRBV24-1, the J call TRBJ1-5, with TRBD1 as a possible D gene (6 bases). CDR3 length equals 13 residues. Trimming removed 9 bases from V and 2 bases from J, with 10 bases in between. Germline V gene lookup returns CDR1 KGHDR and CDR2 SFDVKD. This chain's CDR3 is CATGGAGNQPQHF. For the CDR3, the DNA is TGTGCCACCGGGGGCGCCGGCAATCAGCCCCAGCATTTT.

The CDR3 DNA follows: TGTGCCATCAGTGAGGGACTAGCACACTACAATGAGCAGTTCTTC. Protein product: CAISEGLAHYNEQFF. The chain joins TRBV10-3 to TRBJ2-1, with TRBD2 identical over 8 bases. Per germline, CDR1 ENHRY and CDR2 SYGVKD. V was clipped by 2 bases and J by 3 bases; unmatched bases: 3. The CDR3 is 15 amino acids.

CDR3 residues: CASSTGAYGYTF. The CDR3 DNA reads TGTGCCAGCAGTACAGGGGCCTATGGCTACACCTTC. The V call is TRBV3-1 (or the pseudogene TRBV3-2), the J call TRBJ1-2, with 7 bases lining up with TRBD1. The CDR3 has 12 amino acids. Germline CDR1 reads LGHDT; CDR2 reads YNNKEL (reference sequence). J lost 4 bases, V lost 6 bases, and 2 bases had no gene match.

The CDR3 DNA follows: TGTGCCAGCAGTCTCCTCCTGGCAGGGCGGAACACTGAAGCTTTCTTT. The encoded protein is CASSLLLAGRNTEAFF. This chain joins TRBV6-2 or TRBV6-3 and TRBJ1-1, with D possibly TRBD1 on 5 matching bases. The V end lost 5 bases, the J end lost 1 base, and 17 bases lay between the germline ends. Germline CDR1 reads MNHEY; CDR2 reads SVGEGT. The CDR3 contains 16 residues.

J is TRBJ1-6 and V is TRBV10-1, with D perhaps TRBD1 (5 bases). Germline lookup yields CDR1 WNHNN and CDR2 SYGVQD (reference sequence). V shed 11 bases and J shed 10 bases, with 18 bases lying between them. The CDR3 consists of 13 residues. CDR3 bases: TGCGCCCAAGGGGAGGGAAGTAAGTCACCCCTCCACTTT. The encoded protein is CAQGEGSKSPLHF.

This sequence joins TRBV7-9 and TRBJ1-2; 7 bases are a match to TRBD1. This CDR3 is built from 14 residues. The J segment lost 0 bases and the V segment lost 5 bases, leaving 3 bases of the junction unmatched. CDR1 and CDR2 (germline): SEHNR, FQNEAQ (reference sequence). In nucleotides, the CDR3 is TGTGCCAGCAGCCGGGGACAGACTAACTATGGCTACACCTTC. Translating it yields CASSRGQTNYGYTF.

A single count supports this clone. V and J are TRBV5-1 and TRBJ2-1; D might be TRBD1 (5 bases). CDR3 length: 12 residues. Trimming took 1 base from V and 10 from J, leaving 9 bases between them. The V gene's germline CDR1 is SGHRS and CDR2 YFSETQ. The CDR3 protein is CASSLSGQEQFF. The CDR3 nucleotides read TGCGCCAGCAGCTTGAGTGGACAAGAGCAGTTCTTC.

CDR3 coding DNA: TGTGCCACCAGCAGAGATTACAATGAGCAGTTCTTC. Encoded protein: CATSRDYNEQFF. The J gene is TRBJ2-1, the V gene TRBV15, with unresolved D. Germline CDR1 LNHNV, CDR2 YYDKDF (reference sequence). The CDR3 runs to 12 residues. V lost 0 bases and J lost 4, with 1 base in between.

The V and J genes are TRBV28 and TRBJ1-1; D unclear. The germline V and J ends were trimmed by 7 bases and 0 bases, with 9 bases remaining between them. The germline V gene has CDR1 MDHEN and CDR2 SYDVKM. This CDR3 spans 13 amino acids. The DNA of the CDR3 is TGTGCCAGCAAGGTCCGCGTGAACACTGAAGCTTTCTTT. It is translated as CASKVRVNTEAFF.

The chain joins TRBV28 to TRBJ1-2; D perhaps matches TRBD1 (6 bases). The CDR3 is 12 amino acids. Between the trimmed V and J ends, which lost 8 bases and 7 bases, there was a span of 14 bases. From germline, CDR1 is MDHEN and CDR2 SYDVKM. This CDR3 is CASEIRGSGYTF. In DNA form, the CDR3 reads TGTGCCAGCGAAATAAGGGGGTCTGGCTACACCTTC.

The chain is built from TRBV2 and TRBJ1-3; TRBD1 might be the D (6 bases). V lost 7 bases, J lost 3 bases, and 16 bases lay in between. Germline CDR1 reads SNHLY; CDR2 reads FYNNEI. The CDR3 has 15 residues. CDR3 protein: CASTPRAGVGNTIYF. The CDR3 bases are TGTGCCAGCACCCCGAGAGCAGGGGTTGGAAACACCATATATTTT.

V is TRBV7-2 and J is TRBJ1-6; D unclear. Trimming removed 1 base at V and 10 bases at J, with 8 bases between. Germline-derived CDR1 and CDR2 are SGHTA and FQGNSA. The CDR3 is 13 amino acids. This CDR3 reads CASSLVGWSPLHF. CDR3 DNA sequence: TGTGCCAGCAGCTTAGTAGGGTGGTCACCCCTCCACTTT. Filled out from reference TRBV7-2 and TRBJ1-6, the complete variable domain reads GAGVSQSPSNKVTEKGKDVELRCDPISGHTALYWYRQSLGQGLEFLIYFQGNSAPDKSGLPSDRFSAERTGGSVSTLTIQRTQQEDSAVYLCASSLVGWSPLHFGNGTRLTVT.

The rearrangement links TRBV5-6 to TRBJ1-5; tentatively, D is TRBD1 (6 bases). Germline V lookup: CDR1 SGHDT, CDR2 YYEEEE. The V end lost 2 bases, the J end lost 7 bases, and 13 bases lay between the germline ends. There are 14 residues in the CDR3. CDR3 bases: TGTGCCAGCAGCTTTTGGGGGCCGGGACAGCCCCAGCATTTT. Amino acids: CASSFWGPGQPQHF.

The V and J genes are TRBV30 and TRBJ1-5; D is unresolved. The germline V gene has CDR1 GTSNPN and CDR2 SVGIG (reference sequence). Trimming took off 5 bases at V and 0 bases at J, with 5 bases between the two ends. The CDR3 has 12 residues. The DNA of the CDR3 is TGTGCCTGGGCTCATAGCAATCAGCCCCAGCATTTT. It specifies CAWAHSNQPQHF.

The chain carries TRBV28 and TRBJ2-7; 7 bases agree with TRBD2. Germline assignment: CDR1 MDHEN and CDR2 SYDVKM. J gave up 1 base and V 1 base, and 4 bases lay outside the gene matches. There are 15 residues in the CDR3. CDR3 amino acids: CASSLSRGGSYEQYF. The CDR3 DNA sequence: TGTGCCAGCAGTTTATCGCGGGGAGGGTCCTACGAGCAGTACTTC.

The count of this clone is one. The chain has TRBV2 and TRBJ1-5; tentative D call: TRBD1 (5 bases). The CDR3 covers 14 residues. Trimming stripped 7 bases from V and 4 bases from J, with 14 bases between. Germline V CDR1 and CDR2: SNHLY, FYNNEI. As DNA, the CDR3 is TGTGCCAGCAACCCGGGACTGGCGAATCAGCCCCAGCATTTT. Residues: CASNPGLANQPQHF.

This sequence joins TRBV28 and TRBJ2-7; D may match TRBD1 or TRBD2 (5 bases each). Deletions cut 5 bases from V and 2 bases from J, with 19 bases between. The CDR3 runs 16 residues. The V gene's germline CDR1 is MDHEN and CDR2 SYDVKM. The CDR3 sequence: CASSPSMGDLTYEQYF. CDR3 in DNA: TGTGCCAGCAGTCCGTCGATGGGGGATCTTACCTACGAGCAGTACTTC. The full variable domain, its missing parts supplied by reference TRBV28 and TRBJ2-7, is DVKVTQSSRYLVKRTGEKVFLECVQDMDHENMFWYRQDPGLGLRLIYFSYDVKMKEKGDIPEGYSVSREKKERFSLILESASTNQTSMYLCASSPSMGDLTYEQYFGPGTRLTVT.

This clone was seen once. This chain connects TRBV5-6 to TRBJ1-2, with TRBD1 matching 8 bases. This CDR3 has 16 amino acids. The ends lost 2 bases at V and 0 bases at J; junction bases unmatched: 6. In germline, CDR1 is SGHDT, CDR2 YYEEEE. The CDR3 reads CASSFWTGYPNYGYTF. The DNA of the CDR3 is TGTGCCAGCAGCTTCTGGACAGGGTATCCTAACTATGGCTACACCTTC.